Listed here are 15 T cell receptor beta chains from one sample, sequenced in a study of OX40 agonist ivuxolimab in advanced cancers. Data came from immunoSEQ multiplex PCR; TCRdb stores just in-frame clones and leaves some out. This sample has tens of thousands of clones, with 80% to 90% found just once. The specimen was CD4+ or CD8+ T cells sorted from blood, collected in a trial of the OX40 agonist ivuxolimab. The receptors here all came from an adult with an advanced solid tumor such as melanoma, head and neck, liver or kidney cancer.

This clone was detected once. This chain uses TRBV11-2 with TRBJ2-3; 14 bases map to TRBD2. V shed 7 bases and J 14 bases; nucleotides not matched to a gene: 5. Per germline, CDR1 SGHAT and CDR2 FQNNGV. The CDR3 has 12 amino acids. The CDR3 bases are TGTGCCAGCACTACGGGACTAGCGGGAGCGTATTTT. Protein: CASTTGLAGAYF.

The V gene is TRBV10-3, the J gene TRBJ2-2; 7 nucleotides align to TRBD1. This CDR3 is 15 amino acids long. Germline CDR1 and CDR2: ENHRY and SYGVKD. The J segment lost 2 bases and the V segment lost 9 bases, leaving 9 bases of the junction unmatched. CDR3 sequence: CAIHSGTDNTGELFF. The CDR3 DNA reads TGTGCCATTCACTCCGGGACAGATAACACCGGGGAGCTGTTTTTT.

This clone was detected many times. The CDR3, as DNA: TGCAGCGTTGAAGCCACAGGGCTGTATTATGGCTACACCTTC. Protein: CSVEATGLYYGYTF. The rearrangement joins TRBV29-1 to TRBJ1-2; possibly TRBD1 for D (6 bases). The CDR3 sequence is 14 residues long. V lost 1 base, J lost 5 bases, and 14 bases lay in between. Germline V gives CDR1 SQVTM, CDR2 ANQGSEA.

This chain uses TRBV7-6 with TRBJ2-7; 14 bases are shared with TRBD2. There are 15 residues in the CDR3. Germline lookup yields CDR1 SGHVS and CDR2 FNYEAQ. Unmatched junction bases numbered 3, after V lost 4 bases and J lost 4 bases. As DNA, the CDR3 is TGTGCCAGCAGCTCGGGACTAGCGGGGGTGTACGAGCAGTACTTC. Translation gives CASSSGLAGVYEQYF.

The chain uses TRBV5-1 and TRBJ1-1; no firm D call. The CDR3 contains 13 residues. Looked up from germline, CDR1 is SGHRS and CDR2 is YFSETQ. V dropped 0 bases and J dropped 6 bases, with 9 bases sitting between them. CDR3 region: CASSLADYAEAFF. The CDR3 DNA is TGCGCCAGCAGCTTGGCCGATTACGCTGAAGCTTTCTTT.

This sequence joins TRBV7-9 and TRBJ1-1; D may be TRBD1 (5 bases). The germline V and J ends were trimmed by 5 bases and 1 base, with 11 bases remaining between them. Looked up from germline, CDR1 is SEHNR and CDR2 is FQNEAQ (reference sequence). The CDR3 totals 14 residues. The CDR3 DNA follows: TGTGCCAGCAGCCCGGGACCGAAGAACACTGAAGCTTTCTTT. Its protein product is CASSPGPKNTEAFF.

CDR3: CASRFTGVLSYNEQFF. Here the CDR3 DNA reads TGTGCCAGCAGGTTTACAGGGGTGCTCTCCTACAATGAGCAGTTCTTC. The chain combines TRBV28 with TRBJ2-1, with TRBD1 matching 7 bases. The CDR3 sequence is 16 residues long. The V gene end was trimmed by 6 bases and the J gene end by 0 bases; junction bases not matched to a gene: 8. CDR1 MDHEN and CDR2 SYDVKM come from the germline V gene.

V gene TRBV4-1 combines with J gene TRBJ1-2; no reliable D call. Germline lookup yields CDR1 MGHRA and CDR2 YSYEKL. V was cut by 1 base and J by 3 bases, with 12 bases left in between. CDR3 size: 15 residues. CDR3 loop: CASSQVGGGYYGYTF. As DNA, the CDR3 is TGCGCCAGCAGCCAAGTGGGAGGTGGCTACTATGGCTACACCTTC.

V and J are TRBV7-2 and TRBJ1-4; D ambiguous. The CDR3 loop spans 13 amino acids. Trimming left V 4 bases short and J 3 bases short, with 6 bases between. Germline CDR1 reads SGHTA; CDR2 reads FQGNSA. The CDR3 DNA reads TGTGCCAGCAGCTCGGGCCCTAATGAAAAACTGTTTTTT. Its translation is CASSSGPNEKLFF.

J is TRBJ2-3 and V is TRBV7-3, with TRBD2 matching over 11 bases. This CDR3 comprises 18 residues. CDR1 is SGHTA, CDR2 FQGTGA, per germline. Losses at the gene ends were 0 bases for V and 6 bases for J; bases not matched to a gene: 11. The CDR3 region has the DNA TGTGCCAGCAGCTTAACAGGGACTAGCGGCTCGGATTGGGATACGCAGTATTTT. This translates into CASSLTGTSGSDWDTQYF.

The rearrangement links TRBV9 to TRBJ2-1; 8 bases map to TRBD2. CDR3 size: 16 residues. The V segment lost 0 bases and the J segment 7 bases; nucleotides outside the gene matches: 9. Germline loops: CDR1 SGDLS, CDR2 YYNGEE. CDR3 DNA: TGTGCCAGCAGCGTAGTGGAAAGCGGGAGTCGGAATGAGCAGTTCTTC. Protein: CASSVVESGSRNEQFF.

The rearrangement uses TRBV27 and TRBJ1-2; TRBD1 is a possible D gene (5 bases). Looked up from germline, CDR1 is MNHEY and CDR2 is SMNVEV (reference sequence). The CDR3 extends over 14 amino acids. Trimming pared 3 bases from V and 0 bases from J, leaving 8 bases between. CDR3 DNA: TGTGCCAGCAGTTTCGGGGGAGCTAACTATGGCTACACCTTC. Amino acid sequence: CASSFGGANYGYTF.

V usage is TRBV7-9 and J usage is TRBJ1-1; tentatively, D is TRBD1 (5 bases). Deletions cut 7 bases from V and 4 bases from J, with 10 bases between. CDR3 length: 12 amino acids. Per germline, CDR1 SEHNR and CDR2 FQNEAQ (reference sequence). CDR3 sequence (DNA): TGTGCCAGCACCCAGGGTAGCACTGAAGCTTTCTTT. It specifies CASTQGSTEAFF. The full variable domain, rest sourced from reference TRBV7-9 and TRBJ1-1, is DTGVSQNPRHKITKRGQNVTFRCDPISEHNRLYWYRQTLGQGPEFLTYFQNEAQLEKSRLLSDRFSAERPKGSFSTLEIQRTEQGDSAMYLCASTQGSTEAFFGQGTRLTVV.

J is TRBJ2-2 and V is TRBV28; 9 bases line up with TRBD2. V shed 2 bases and J 5 bases; nucleotides not matched to a gene: 12. This CDR3 comprises 18 residues. The germline CDR1 and CDR2 sequences are MDHEN and SYDVKM. CDR3 loop: CASSLMGGRAFETGELFF. The CDR3 DNA follows: TGTGCCAGCAGTTTAATGGGCGGGAGGGCCTTTGAGACCGGGGAGCTGTTTTTT. Variable domain in full (rest from reference TRBV28 and TRBJ2-2): DVKVTQSSRYLVKRTGEKVFLECVQDMDHENMFWYRQDPGLGLRLIYFSYDVKMKEKGDIPEGYSVSREKKERFSLILESASTNQTSMYLCASSLMGGRAFETGELFFGEGSRLTVL.

This clone was counted once. The genes are TRBV5-8 and TRBJ1-2; D gene unclear. The V gene's germline CDR1 is SGHTS and CDR2 YDEGEE. The CDR3 is 15 amino acids. V lost 7 bases, J lost 1 base, and 17 bases lay in between. The CDR3, as DNA: TGTGCCAGCCGGAGAGATCCGGTCAGTAACTATGGCTACACCTTC. Its protein product is CASRRDPVSNYGYTF.